The 32 T cell receptor beta chains listed next were all sequenced from one sample in a study of CD8 T cell repertoires and HIV-1 epitope variants. The repertoire was sequenced with immunoSEQ multiplex PCR; TCRdb's copy has only in-frame clones and lacks some. In the table there are tens of thousands of clones, roughly 80% of which are singletons. Sample: uncultured baseline CD8+ T cells from peripheral blood mononuclear cells (PBMCs). The receptors originated from a male donor with HIV.

The chain has TRBV29-1 and TRBJ2-1, with 7 nucleotides matching TRBD2. This CDR3 has 14 amino acids. J gave up 4 bases and V 3 bases, and 6 bases lay outside the gene matches. Per germline, CDR1 SQVTM and CDR2 ANQGSEA. CDR3 residues: CSVDSSGLYNEQFF. The DNA of the CDR3 is TGCAGCGTTGATTCTAGCGGATTATACAATGAGCAGTTCTTC.

This chain links TRBV11-3 with TRBJ1-1; weak D call: TRBD1 (6 bases). V was trimmed by 0 bases and J by 5 bases, leaving 10 bases between them. Per germline, CDR1 SGHNT and CDR2 YENEEA. This CDR3 region has 14 residues. In nucleotides, the CDR3 is TGTGCCAGCAGCTTAGATAAAGGGGGTACTGAAGCTTTCTTT. Amino acids: CASSLDKGGTEAFF.

This clone was detected only a few times. In DNA, the CDR3 is TGTGCCAGCAGACCGGGACTAGCGGCCACCGGGGAGCTGTTTTTT. This sequence encodes CASRPGLAATGELFF. V gene TRBV7-9 combines with J gene TRBJ2-2; 11 bases align to TRBD2. Germline V CDR1 and CDR2: SEHNR, FQNEAQ (reference sequence). Trimming at V came to 6 bases and at J to 4 bases, leaving 4 bases not matched to a gene. The CDR3 extends over 15 amino acids.

In this sample, this clone turned up a few times. The rearrangement links TRBV19 to TRBJ2-2; 13 nucleotides line up with TRBD2. After removal of 6 bases from V and 8 bases from J, the junction contained 3 bases not matched to a gene. CDR1 is LNHDA, CDR2 SQIVND, per germline (reference sequence). CDR3 length: 14 residues. For the CDR3, the DNA is TGTGCCAGTAGACTAGCGGGAGGGCCGGGGGAGCTGTTTTTT. It encodes CASRLAGGPGELFF.

The rearrangement joins TRBV2 to TRBJ1-2; D perhaps matches TRBD1 (5 bases). The CDR3 covers 12 residues. Germline V gene sequence: CDR1 SNHLY, CDR2 FYNNEI. Trimming cost V 6 bases and J 4 bases, with 9 bases left between them. The CDR3 spells CASRGPSYGYTF. DNA for the CDR3: TGTGCCAGCAGGGGGCCTAGCTATGGCTACACCTTC.

A few counts support this clone. This chain uses TRBV7-9 with TRBJ2-5; 13 bases are shared with TRBD2. J was trimmed by 13 bases and V by 1 base; bases with no gene match: 6. Germline-derived CDR1 and CDR2 are SEHNR and FQNEAQ (reference sequence). The CDR3 spans 14 residues. CDR3 nucleotide sequence: TGTGCCAGCAGCTTAGGGACTAGCGGGGGCCCACTGTACTTC. Amino acid sequence: CASSLGTSGGPLYF.

The chain links TRBV27 to TRBJ2-5; 10 bases line up with TRBD2. The CDR3 spans 14 residues. After removal of 3 bases from V and 5 bases from J, the junction contained 3 bases not matched to a gene. From germline, CDR1 is MNHEY and CDR2 SMNVEV (reference sequence). In nucleotides, the CDR3 is TGTGCCAGCAGTTTGCTAGCGGGAGTCGAGACCCAGTACTTC. It translates to CASSLLAGVETQYF.

The chain links TRBV9 to TRBJ2-7; unclear D gene. V was shortened by 4 bases and J by 0 bases, with 11 bases between the two germline ends. This CDR3 is built from 14 residues. Germline CDR1 and CDR2: SGDLS and YYNGEE. CDR3 sequence: CASSRDWISYEQYF. CDR3 DNA: TGTGCCAGCAGCCGCGACTGGATCTCCTACGAGCAGTACTTC.

By share, this clone ranks as medium-sized (0.01 to 0.1%). The J gene is TRBJ2-7, the V gene TRBV19, with TRBD2 matching 10 bases. This CDR3 region has 19 residues. Trimming at V came to 5 bases and at J to 1 base, leaving 17 bases not matched to a gene. CDR1 and CDR2 from the germline V gene are LNHDA and SQIVND (reference sequence). DNA for the CDR3: TGTGCCAGTAGTCCTCCTAGCGGGGGCCATCTCTTTAATTCCTACGAGCAGTACTTC. Encoded protein: CASSPPSGGHLFNSYEQYF.

The J gene is TRBJ2-3, the V gene TRBV4-1; D gene ambiguous. Germline V gene sequence: CDR1 MGHRA, CDR2 YSYEKL. The CDR3 runs to 13 residues. Trimming took 4 bases from V and 2 from J, leaving 7 bases between them. The CDR3 here is CASSRRSTDTQYF. The CDR3 DNA reads as TGCGCCAGCAGCCGAAGATCCACAGATACGCAGTATTTT.

The rearrangement uses TRBV28 and TRBJ1-1, with no clear D. V was trimmed by 3 bases and J by 5 bases, leaving 16 bases between them. Germline V gives CDR1 MDHEN, CDR2 SYDVKM. The CDR3 covers 15 residues. In DNA form, the CDR3 reads TGTGCCAGCAGTTTGAGGCGGGGTCTCGGTACTGAAGCTTTCTTT. Translating gives CASSLRRGLGTEAFF.

The genes are TRBV2 and TRBJ1-2; perhaps TRBD1 as D (6 bases). V lost 7 bases and J lost 6, with 18 bases in between. This CDR3 has 14 amino acids. The germline CDR1 and CDR2 sequences are SNHLY and FYNNEI. The DNA of the CDR3 is TGTGCCAGCATGGGGGCTTCTTGGGAGAATGGCTACACCTTC. It yields the protein CASMGASWENGYTF.

With regard to this clone: This may stem from a read error, because a much larger clone lies one nucleotide away. The same CDR3 can be traced to other DNA sequences in this sample. The chain links TRBV5-1 to TRBJ2-5; tentative D call: TRBD2 (6 bases). This CDR3 has 12 amino acids. Germline V gene data show CDR1 as SGHRS and CDR2 as YFSETQ. V lost 4 bases and J 5 bases, leaving 9 bases between the germline ends. CDR3 bases: TGCGCCAGCAGCCTGGCGGGGGAGACCCAGTACTTC. Protein product: CASSLAGETQYF.

The rearrangement links TRBV5-6 to TRBJ1-5; TRBD1 matches at 8 bases. Germline V gene data show CDR1 as SGHDT and CDR2 as YYEEEE. The CDR3 spans 15 residues. V shed 1 base, J shed 2 bases, and the junction held 2 bases outside the gene matches. This CDR3 is CASSLIQGGNQPQHF. The CDR3 DNA reads as TGTGCCAGCAGCTTGATACAGGGGGGCAATCAGCCCCAGCATTTT.

This sequence joins TRBV4-1 and TRBJ2-2; D remains unclear. Trimming cost V 3 bases and J 0 bases, with 8 bases left between them. The CDR3 spans 15 residues. Germline values: CDR1 MGHRA, CDR2 YSYEKL. In DNA form, the CDR3 reads TGCGCCAGCAGCCAGGGTGCCCCGAACACCGGGGAGCTGTTTTTT. It translates to CASSQGAPNTGELFF.

The CDR3, as DNA: TGTGCCAGCAGCGTAGATTGGAGCTATGGCTACACCTTC. This gives the protein CASSVDWSYGYTF. The V gene is TRBV9, the J gene TRBJ1-2; D is unresolved. The germline V gene has CDR1 SGDLS and CDR2 YYNGEE. The CDR3 runs to 13 residues. The V end was cut by 0 bases, the J end by 4 bases, with 7 bases between. Full variable domain (outside the CDR3, taken from reference TRBV9 and TRBJ1-2): DSGVTQTPKHLITATGQRVTLRCSPRSGDLSVYWYQQSLDQGLQFLIQYYNGEERAKGNILERFSAQQFPDLHSELNLSSLELGDSALYFCASSVDWSYGYTFGSGTRLTVV.

The V call is TRBV9, the J call TRBJ2-1, with 8 bases identical to TRBD2. V gave up 2 bases and J gave up 2 bases; unmatched junction bases: 3. Germline-derived CDR1 and CDR2 are SGDLS and YYNGEE. The CDR3 extends over 15 amino acids. The CDR3 DNA reads as TGTGCCAGCAGCGTTGGACTAGCCGCCTACAATGAGCAGTTCTTC. Protein: CASSVGLAAYNEQFF.

The chain's CDR3 is CASRRTPYSNQPQHF. CDR3 sequence (DNA): TGTGCCAGCAGGAGGACACCGTATAGCAATCAGCCCCAGCATTTT. The J gene is TRBJ1-5, the V gene TRBV28, with D possibly being TRBD1 (5 bases). The CDR3 covers 15 residues. Trimming took off 6 bases at V and 0 bases at J, with 12 bases between the two ends. CDR1 is MDHEN and CDR2 is SYDVKM in the germline V gene.

In its sample, this clone was seen a few times. CDR3 protein: CASSYDRGYEQYF. The CDR3 DNA reads TGTGCCAGCAGTTACGACAGGGGCTACGAGCAGTACTTC. The gene calls are TRBV27 and TRBJ2-7; 8 nucleotides line up with TRBD1. In germline, CDR1 is MNHEY, CDR2 SMNVEV (reference sequence). The CDR3 spans 13 residues. V lost 4 bases to trimming and J lost 3 bases; unmatched junction nucleotides: 2.

The rearrangement uses TRBV6-4 and TRBJ1-6, with unresolved D. The CDR3 totals 15 residues. The ends were cut back, 4 bases at V and 10 bases at J, with 17 bases in the middle. Germline V gene lookup returns CDR1 MRHNA and CDR2 SNTAGT. The CDR3 region has the DNA TGTGCCAGCAGTGTAGAAGGGAATTCGGGATCACCCCTCCACTTT. It specifies CASSVEGNSGSPLHF.

This rearrangement joins TRBV4-3 to TRBJ2-1; possibly TRBD1 for D (5 bases). Trimming took 0 bases from V and 2 from J, leaving 11 bases between them. From germline, CDR1 is LGHNA and CDR2 YSLEER. The CDR3 length is 16 residues. CDR3 sequence reads: CASSQDPGMTYNEQFF. CDR3 nucleotide sequence: TGCGCCAGCAGCCAAGACCCAGGGATGACCTACAATGAGCAGTTCTTC.

V and J are TRBV19 and TRBJ1-1; 7 positions agree with TRBD1. Trimming at V came to 6 bases and at J to 2 bases, leaving 3 bases not matched to a gene. Germline V gives CDR1 LNHDA, CDR2 SQIVND (reference sequence). This CDR3 has 13 amino acids. In DNA, the CDR3 is TGTGCCAGTAGAACAGGGGCAAACACTGAAGCTTTCTTT. Protein: CASRTGANTEAFF.

V and J are TRBV9 and TRBJ2-7; TRBD2 agrees at 8 bases. V was clipped by 4 bases and J by 2 bases; unmatched bases: 8. The CDR3 is 15 amino acids. Germline assignment: CDR1 SGDLS and CDR2 YYNGEE. As DNA, the CDR3 is TGTGCCAGCAGCCTCCGGGGGGGTGCCCCCTACGAGCAGTACTTC. Its translation is CASSLRGGAPYEQYF.

The chain recombines TRBV4-2 with TRBJ2-6, with 10 bases lining up with TRBD1. This CDR3 has 19 residues. Germline values: CDR1 LGHNA, CDR2 YNFKEQ. V shed 1 base, J shed 0 bases, and the junction held 6 bases outside the gene matches. The CDR3 nucleotides read TGTGCCAGCAGCCAAGCCGCCGGGACAGGGGTCTCTGGGGCCAACGTCCTGACTTTC. This encodes CASSQAAGTGVSGANVLTF.

V is TRBV28 and J is TRBJ2-1, with 7 bases that match TRBD2. The ends lost 3 bases at V and 5 bases at J; junction bases unmatched: 7. From germline, CDR1 is MDHEN and CDR2 SYDVKM. The CDR3 contains 15 residues. The CDR3 sequence is CASSFILAVNNEQFF. In nucleotides, the CDR3 is TGTGCCAGCAGTTTTATCCTAGCGGTAAACAATGAGCAGTTCTTC.

The chain recombines TRBV4-3 with TRBJ2-2, with D possibly being TRBD2 (6 bases). The V and J ends lost 4 bases and 5 bases respectively, with 26 bases between them. Germline CDR1 is LGHNA and CDR2 is YSLEER. The CDR3 is 19 residues long. The CDR3 spells CASSPHLSGSLRGTGELFF. The CDR3 DNA follows: TGCGCCAGCAGCCCTCACTTGTCAGGGTCCCTCCGGGGGACCGGGGAGCTGTTTTTT.

The J gene is TRBJ2-3, the V gene TRBV7-9; 7 bases map to TRBD1. Trimming cost V 5 bases and J 1 base; bases outside gene matches: 3. CDR1 is SEHNR and CDR2 is FQNEAQ in the germline V gene (reference sequence). The CDR3 has 14 amino acids. The CDR3 nucleotides read TGTGCCAGCAGCGTAGGACAGGGCACAGATACGCAGTATTTT. This codes for CASSVGQGTDTQYF.

J is TRBJ2-7 and V is TRBV18; possible D gene TRBD1, 6 bases. The CDR3 has 13 residues. Germline CDR1 and CDR2: KGHSH and LQKENI. Deletions cut 4 bases from V and 7 bases from J, with 14 bases between. CDR3 sequence (DNA): TGTGCCAGCTCACGGGTCAGGGGAGAGGAGCAGTACTTC. Protein product: CASSRVRGEEQYF. The variable domain in full, completed from reference TRBV18 and TRBJ2-7, reads NAGVMQNPRHLVRRRGQEARLRCSPMKGHSHVYWYRQLPEEGLKFMVYLQKENIIDESGMPKERFSAEFPKEGPSILRIQQVVRGDSAAYFCASSRVRGEEQYFGPGTRLTVT.

The chain is built from TRBV6-5 and TRBJ2-5, with TRBD1 identical over 8 bases. The CDR3 totals 15 residues. The ends lost 6 bases at V and 2 bases at J; junction bases unmatched: 8. Germline V gene sequence: CDR1 MNHEY, CDR2 SVGAGI. CDR3 in DNA: TGTGCCAGCAGCCCAACGGGACAGGTACAAGAGACCCAGTACTTC. This sequence encodes CASSPTGQVQETQYF.

The chain links TRBV5-4 to TRBJ1-1; the D gene is possibly TRBD1 (5 bases). CDR3 length: 13 residues. The germline V gene encodes CDR1 SGHNT and CDR2 YYREEE (reference sequence). The V end was cut by 7 bases, the J end by 0 bases, with 10 bases between. The CDR3 loop reads CASAGEMNTEAFF. In nucleotides, the CDR3 is TGTGCCAGCGCGGGGGAGATGAACACTGAAGCTTTCTTT.

The rearrangement uses TRBV11-2 and TRBJ2-7, with a tentative D call TRBD2 (6 bases). Looked up from germline, CDR1 is SGHAT and CDR2 is FQNNGV. The CDR3 extends over 15 amino acids. Trimming took off 5 bases at V and 2 bases at J, with 16 bases between the two ends. CDR3 loop: CASSPRSGLTYEQYF. The CDR3 coding sequence is TGTGCCAGCAGCCCACGATCTGGACTAACCTACGAGCAGTACTTC.

The CDR3, as DNA: TGTGCCAGCAGTTTAGGGGGAGGCGAGCAGTACTTC. This sequence encodes CASSLGGGEQYF. V usage is TRBV28 and J usage is TRBJ2-7; tentative D call: TRBD2 (6 bases). The CDR3 loop spans 12 amino acids. V lost 2 bases and J 6 bases, leaving 8 bases between the germline ends. Germline V CDR1 and CDR2: MDHEN, SYDVKM.